The entry below gives a single T cell receptor beta chain sequence along with its context. Its specific antigen is unknown. The sample holds no much larger clone one base away, and base qualities are not on file. The library came from multiplex PCR. Sequencing instrument: Illumina HiSeq 4000. iRepertoire HTBI primers and Arm-PCR amplification of CDR3 regions were used to construct TCR beta libraries. PCR products were gel purified before sequencing. The paper's processing steps were these. Gene usage analysis of CDR3 amino acid clonotypes relied on the approximately 60 TRBV and 14 TRBJ segments identified across samples. Filtered high-quality paired reads were merged into contigs using COPE and FqMerger. BLAST was used to align contigs to IMGT TRBV, TRBD and TRBJ reference genes, with CDR3 defined following IMGT. Clonotypes above 0.1% frequency were classified as highly expanded clones. Shannon entropy served as the measure of repertoire diversity, while the Gini coefficient captured V-J evenness. Clonotypes shared by more than one individual were considered public. TCRdb applied fastp at Q25 and MiXCR to the public reads, then kept only in-frame beta chains. Records with the same CDR3 protein are collapsed into one entry carrying the most frequent genes and DNA. TCRdb assigned the V and J calls; the authors' analysis was not used. The sample table holds 350,000 to 450,000 distinct CDR3 sequences, of which about 15% were seen once. Over 7.5% of the sample is taken by the ten largest.

The data originate from a study of regulatory T cells in long-lasting Graves disease (dated by TCRdb to the early 2020s). Background on the whole study: Antithyroid drugs had been taken for less than 3 months by newly diagnosed Graves' disease patients. The study was registered as a clinical trial and conducted in China. Peripheral blood TCR sequencing and RNA sequencing compared persistent Graves' disease patients with newly diagnosed Graves' disease patients. A total of around 35 samples underwent TCR sequencing, from about 13 patients with persistent Graves' disease and roughly 20 patients with newly diagnosed Graves' disease. Overall study outcomes, separate from this receptor: Persistent Graves' disease patients showed lower TCR Shannon entropy and fewer highly expanded clones than newly diagnosed patients, suggesting clonal expansion. Sequencing and analysis were limited to the TCR beta chain. The small sample size was acknowledged by the authors as a limitation that may reduce accuracy. Preferential use of TRBV28, TRBJ1-2 and TRBJ2-5 was observed in persistent disease, whereas TRBV20-1 and TRBJ2-1 were favored in newly diagnosed disease. Only peripheral blood was studied, because thyroid tissue, the primary lesion, was inaccessible. A larger number of public clonotypes was shared among persistent patients (more than 2,500) than among newly diagnosed patients (approximately 1,000).

The junction carries 19 bases between V and J, which are trimmed by 1 base and 7 bases respectively. CDR1 and CDR2 are drawn from the germline V gene (reference sequence): DFQATT, SNEGSKA. The CDR3 holds 15 amino acids from the cysteine to the phenylalanine. The CDR3 DNA has 45 bases and is translated from base 1. Explained via the paper, the time point label denotes: newly diagnosed GD, antithyroid drugs for less than 3 months. RNA was extracted from PBMCs in TRIzol for both TCR sequencing and RNA sequencing. Graves' disease was diagnosed according to American Thyroid Association guidelines. Patients were recruited from an endocrinology department in Xi'an, China. From each patient, 7.5 to 10 milliliters of peripheral blood was collected into an EDTA anticoagulant tube. Ficoll Paque Plus density gradient separation was used to isolate PBMCs, and no additional T cell sorting was done. An Agilent 2100 Bioanalyzer and agarose gel were used to check RNA quality, and a NanoDrop 2000 was used to measure RNA concentration.

These same data were also listed under a study on T cells in Graves' hyperthyroidism and ophthalmopathy. The second investigation adds: Graves' hyperthyroidism was defined as stable when no progression to ophthalmopathy occurred over 18 months of follow-up. Hyperthyroidism patients were newly diagnosed, with disease duration under 2 months, and aged 18 to 65 years. The study excluded patients with uncontrolled infections, other autoimmune diseases, pregnancy or lactation. Diagnoses relied on clinical symptoms, serum thyroxine and TRAb, thyroid ultrasound and orbital computed tomography. The first round of RT-PCR for the TCR CDR3 was performed with the HTBI primer set and the Qiagen OneStep RT-PCR kit. Blood samples also contained most of the expanded thyroid clonotypes (frequency above 0.001), which suggests that blood repertoires may reflect thyroid immune responses. A 13 V-J signature model separated ophthalmopathy from stable hyperthyroidism, with approximately 87% sensitivity and 81.08% specificity in cross-validation and 80%/75% in testing. During validation, the model predicted progression to ophthalmopathy a median of about 5.9 months ahead of onset, with around 70% sensitivity and 72% to 80% specificity. To identify distinguishing TCR V-J signatures, a discovery cohort of around 100 patients was used, comprising roughly 45 with Graves' ophthalmopathy and 57 with stable Graves' hyperthyroidism. An independent validation cohort of around 19 hyperthyroidism patients and about 16 patients who later progressed to ophthalmopathy tested prospective prediction of ophthalmopathy. The approximately 100 discovery patients were randomly split 7:3 into training and test sets. The study also compared thyroid tissue and blood T-cell repertoires from a handful of Graves' hyperthyroidism patients. Once sampling was done, hyperthyroidism patients were given methimazole at a starting dose of 30 mg daily, whereas ophthalmopathy patients were given high-dose intravenous methylprednisolone. The libraries were constructed in a second round of multiplex PCR and then size-selected and purified. Libraries were sequenced paired-end with 100 bp reads on an Illumina HiSeq2000. SOAPnuke was used to process the raw data, with reads discarded if the reads contained adapters or uncalled bases, had a mean Phred below 15, or lacked an exact constant-primer or identifier match. High-quality paired reads were merged with COPE v1.2.5, and unique nucleotide sequences were defined as clonotypes. Clonotypes were aligned to IMGT TRBV, TRBD and TRBJ reference segments using MiTCR v1.1. The analysis was restricted to V-J combinations with a frequency above 0.0001, which together covered around 99% of the repertoires. The TCS score was defined as F50 (clonal expansion) divided by E x V (chaos), with BLOSUM62-based TCRdist calculated between CDR3 peptides within each V-J. Welch's t-statistics and random forest reduced around 520 V-J features to some 14, which were used in a naive Bayes classifier (R e1071). Sample size was not statistically predetermined, and investigators were not blinded to group allocation. According to the paper, TCR Vbeta CDR3 sequencing was carried out on about 140 peripheral blood samples, which came from fewer than 50 ophthalmopathy, some 73 hyperthyroidism and around 17 progressor patients.

The chain was built from TRBV20-1 and TRBJ2-5, with TRBD2 perhaps the D gene, on 5 matching bases. The specimen was peripheral blood mononuclear cells (PBMCs), collected at new diagnosis, from a patient treated with antithyroid drugs. The source of this sequence is a woman aged 40 to 50 with Graves disease. Donor details come from another sample of the same person, matched by shared clones. The DNA reads as follows: TGCAGTGCTAGAGCTGAAAAAGGCGGGCCCGCGACCCAGTACTTC. This yields the protein CSARAEKGGPATQYF.